Presented here are 14 T cell receptor beta chains from one specimen sequenced in a study of tumor and adjacent non-tumor tissue in lung cancer. Three rounds of nested PCR, following a modified ARM-PCR protocol, produced the TCRbeta library. TCRdb used MiXCR to reprocess the multiplex PCR reads, holding one entry per CDR3 protein. This sample has about 80,000 distinct CDR3 sequences; roughly 76% occur once, and the top ten carry 13%. RNA was extracted from bulk tissue without any cell sorting. Source material: lung tumor tissue. Receptors originate from a woman aged 45 to 65 with non-small cell lung cancer.

This clonotype appeared many times. This chain connects TRBV5-1 to TRBJ1-4, with D perhaps matching TRBD1 (5 bases). The CDR3 consists of 14 residues. Deletions cut 3 bases from V and 4 bases from J, with 10 bases between. Germline CDR1 reads SGHRS; CDR2 reads YFSETQ. CDR3 region: CASSWRGLNEKLFF. As DNA, the CDR3 is TGCGCCAGCAGCTGGAGGGGCCTTAATGAAAAACTGTTTTTT.

This clonotype occurred a few times. The V gene is TRBV6-2 or TRBV6-3, the J gene TRBJ1-2; 9 positions agree with TRBD1. The ends lost 9 bases at V and 6 bases at J; junction bases unmatched: 11. CDR3 length: 14 residues. The germline CDR1 and CDR2 sequences are MNHEY and SVGEGT. Here the CDR3 reads CASRRGQGQDGYTF. CDR3 coding DNA: TGTGCCAGTAGGCGCGGACAGGGGCAGGATGGCTACACCTTC.

This clonotype was seen only once. The CDR3 here is CASRETGVYTQYF. The CDR3 DNA sequence: TGTGCCAGCAGAGAGACAGGGGTGTATACGCAGTATTTT. This chain connects TRBV11-1 to TRBJ2-3; 8 bases are shared with TRBD1. The J segment lost 7 bases and the V segment lost 6 bases, leaving 6 bases of the junction unmatched. Germline loops: CDR1 SGHAT, CDR2 FQDESV (reference sequence). The CDR3 extends over 13 amino acids.

Points on this clonotype: An end of the junction differs from the germline gene, which may be a read error. The V and J genes are TRBV28 and TRBJ1-1; possibly TRBD1 for D (5 bases). The CDR3 runs to 15 residues. Germline V CDR1 and CDR2: MDHEN, SYDVKM. In DNA form, the CDR3 reads TGTACCAGCAGCCCGACGGGACGGAAGAACATTGAAGCTTTCTTT. This gives the protein CTSSPTGRKNIEAFF.

A note on this clonotype: A junction end diverges from the germline sequence, so it may reflect a read error. The chain couples TRBV6-5 to TRBJ1-6; 9 bases align to TRBD1. This CDR3 comprises 14 residues. Per germline, CDR1 MNHEY and CDR2 SVGAGI. The CDR3: CAIILQGANSPLHF. The CDR3, as DNA: TGTGCCATCATACTACAGGGGGCCAATTCACCCCTTCACTTT.

The chain links TRBV20-1 to TRBJ2-1; no reliable D call. V was pared by 3 bases and J by 5 bases, with 17 bases between. The CDR3 contains 15 residues. The germline CDR1 and CDR2 sequences are DFQATT and SNEGSKA (reference sequence). The CDR3 nucleotides are TGCAGTGCTAGCATCGCCAACCTTGGCCACAATGAGCAGTTCTTC. It translates to CSASIANLGHNEQFF.

Details on this clonotype: Since no conserved phenylalanine or tryptophan closes the CDR3, a read error is the likely cause. The genes are TRBV4-1 and TRBJ2-5; D gene unclear. The length of the CDR3 is 16 residues. Germline CDR1 is MGHRA and CDR2 is YSYEKL. Trimming stripped 1 base from V and 1 base from J, with 13 bases between. The CDR3 coding sequence is TGCGCCAGCAGCCAAGCCAAGAGGAACTGCCAAGAGACCCAGTACTCG. Amino acid sequence: CASSQAKRNCQETQYS.

As concerns this clonotype: The junction does not match germline at one end; this may be a read error. The gene calls are TRBV11-2 and TRBJ1-2; D is unresolved. The CDR3 has 14 residues. Germline V CDR1 and CDR2: SGHAT, FQNNGV. The CDR3: CACSLTRTNYIYTF. The CDR3 DNA follows: TGCGCCTGCAGCTTAACACGTACTAACTATATCTACACCTTC.

About this clonotype: One junction end does not reproduce the germline sequence, and a read error may be involved. This chain uses TRBV10-1 with TRBJ2-1, with 9 nucleotides matching TRBD1. CDR1 WNHNN and CDR2 SYGVQD come from the germline V gene (reference sequence). The CDR3 sequence is 14 residues long. The CDR3 region is CASSRDRESNEHFF. For the CDR3, the DNA is TGTGCCAGCAGCCGGGACAGGGAAAGCAATGAGCACTTCTTC.

In the case of this clonotype: The germline gene is not matched at one end of the junction; a read error may be the cause. CDR3 loop: CASVWTGQTQYF. The CDR3 DNA reads as TGTGCCAGCGTGTGGACAGGGCAGACCCAGTATTTC. The chain links TRBV6-2 or TRBV6-3 to TRBJ2-5; 8 bases fit TRBD1. This CDR3 has 12 amino acids. In germline, CDR1 is MNHEY, CDR2 SVGEGT.

This clonotype was seen a handful of times. Compared with germline, one end of the junction differs, possibly owing to a read error. J is TRBJ2-2 and V is TRBV29-1; 7 bases agree with TRBD2. This CDR3 comprises 14 residues. Germline-derived CDR1 and CDR2 are SQVTM and ANQGSEA. The CDR3 region is CSHKRGEALGELLF. DNA of the CDR3: TGCAGCCATAAACGGGGGGAGGCCCTCGGGGAGCTGTTATTT.

The V and J genes are TRBV6-2 or TRBV6-3 and TRBJ2-7; possible D gene TRBD2, 6 bases. Trimming took off 2 bases at V and 13 bases at J, with 18 bases between the two ends. Germline assignment: CDR1 MNHEY and CDR2 SVGEGT. The CDR3 sequence is 13 residues long. CDR3: CASSYLGRREYYF. The DNA of the CDR3 is TGTGCCAGCAGTTACCTGGGTCGGAGGGAGTACTACTTC.

A note on this clonotype: A read error is possible here, since a much larger clone lies one base away. The chain joins TRBV7-8 to TRBJ1-3; the D gene is possibly TRBD1 (6 bases). Germline CDR1 reads SGHVS; CDR2 reads FQNEAQ. CDR3 size: 14 residues. This chain's CDR3 is CANRGGYPGNAIYF. The CDR3 bases are TGTGCCAACCGCGGGGGCTACCCAGGAAACGCCATATATTTT.

Comments on this clonotype: One end of the junction varies from germline; a read error may be responsible. The genes are TRBV20-1 and TRBJ2-1, with D perhaps TRBD2 (5 bases). The CDR3 loop spans 14 amino acids. CDR1 is DFQATT, CDR2 SNEGSKA, per germline (reference sequence). Written as DNA, the CDR3 is TGCAGTGCTATAGCGAGAGGGCTCGGGAATGAACAGTTCTTC. The encoded protein is CSAIARGLGNEQFF.